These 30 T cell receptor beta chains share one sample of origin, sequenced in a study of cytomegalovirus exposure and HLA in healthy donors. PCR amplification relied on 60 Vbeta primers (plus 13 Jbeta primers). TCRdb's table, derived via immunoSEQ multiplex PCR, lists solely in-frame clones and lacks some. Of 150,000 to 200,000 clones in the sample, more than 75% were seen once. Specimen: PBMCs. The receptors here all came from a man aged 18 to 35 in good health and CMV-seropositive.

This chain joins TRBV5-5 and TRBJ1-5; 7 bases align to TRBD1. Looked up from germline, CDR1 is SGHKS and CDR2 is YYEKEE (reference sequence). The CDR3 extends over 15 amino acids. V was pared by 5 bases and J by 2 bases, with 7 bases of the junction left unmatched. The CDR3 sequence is CASRLTGMGNQPQHF. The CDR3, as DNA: TGTGCCAGCAGACTGACAGGGATGGGCAATCAGCCCCAGCATTTT.

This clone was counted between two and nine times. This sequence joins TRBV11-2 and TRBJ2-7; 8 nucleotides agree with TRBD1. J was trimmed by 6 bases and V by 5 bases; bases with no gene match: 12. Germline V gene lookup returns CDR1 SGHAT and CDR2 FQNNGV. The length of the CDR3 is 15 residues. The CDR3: CASSPSGGTGSEQYF. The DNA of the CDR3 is TGTGCCAGCAGCCCGAGTGGGGGGACAGGTAGCGAGCAGTACTTC. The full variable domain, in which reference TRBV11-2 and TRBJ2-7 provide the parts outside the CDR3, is EAGVAQSPRYKIIEKRQSVAFWCNPISGHATLYWYQQILGQGPKLLIQFQNNGVVDDSQLPKDRFSAERLKGVDSTLKIQPAKLEDSAVYLCASSPSGGTGSEQYFGPGTRLTVT.

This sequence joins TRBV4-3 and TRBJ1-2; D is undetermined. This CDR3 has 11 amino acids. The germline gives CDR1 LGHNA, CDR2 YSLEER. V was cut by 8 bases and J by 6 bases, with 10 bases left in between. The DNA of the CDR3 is TGCGCCAGCTCGGGAGTTAATGGCTACACCTTC. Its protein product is CASSGVNGYTF.

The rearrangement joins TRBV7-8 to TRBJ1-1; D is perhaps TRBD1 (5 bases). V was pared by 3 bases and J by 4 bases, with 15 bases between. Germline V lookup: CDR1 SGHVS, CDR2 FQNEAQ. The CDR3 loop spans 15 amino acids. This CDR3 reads CASSLGFVGGTEAFF. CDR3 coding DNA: TGTGCCAGCAGCTTGGGCTTCGTGGGGGGCACTGAAGCTTTCTTT.

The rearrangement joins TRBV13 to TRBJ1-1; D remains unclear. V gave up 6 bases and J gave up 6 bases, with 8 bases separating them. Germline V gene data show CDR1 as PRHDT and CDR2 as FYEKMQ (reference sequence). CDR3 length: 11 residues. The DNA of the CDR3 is TGTGCCAGCAGATACGGTCCTGAAGCTTTCTTT. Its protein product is CASRYGPEAFF.

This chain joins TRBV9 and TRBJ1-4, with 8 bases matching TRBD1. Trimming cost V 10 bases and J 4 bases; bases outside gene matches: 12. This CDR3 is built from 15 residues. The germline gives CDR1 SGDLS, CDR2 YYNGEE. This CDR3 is CAGLGDRPNNEKLFF. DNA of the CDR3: TGTGCCGGCCTCGGGGACAGGCCGAATAATGAAAAACTGTTTTTT.

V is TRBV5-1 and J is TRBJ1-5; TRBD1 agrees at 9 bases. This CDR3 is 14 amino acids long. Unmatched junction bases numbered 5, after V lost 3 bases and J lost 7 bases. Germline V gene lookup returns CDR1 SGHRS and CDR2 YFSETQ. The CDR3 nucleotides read TGCGCCAGCAGCTACAGGGGGCAGGGACAGCCCCAGCATTTT. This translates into CASSYRGQGQPQHF.

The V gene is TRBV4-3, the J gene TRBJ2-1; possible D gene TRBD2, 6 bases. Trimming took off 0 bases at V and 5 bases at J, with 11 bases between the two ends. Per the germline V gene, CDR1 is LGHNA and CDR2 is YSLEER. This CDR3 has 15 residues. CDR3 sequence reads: CASSQDAGPDNEQFF. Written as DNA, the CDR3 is TGCGCCAGCAGCCAAGACGCGGGGCCCGACAATGAGCAGTTCTTC.

In DNA, the CDR3 is TGTGCCAGCAGCCTCTGCGCCGAGCCAGGGGAAGTGAACACTGAAGCTTTCTTT. Residues: CASSLCAEPGEVNTEAFF. The chain combines TRBV21-1 with TRBJ1-1; the table names TRBD1, a call not compared with the DNA. TRBV21-1 is a listed pseudogene. This CDR3 is built from 18 residues.

The CDR3 protein is CSVSGGGHTEAFF. In nucleotides, the CDR3 is TGCAGCGTTAGCGGGGGAGGACACACTGAAGCTTTCTTT. The chain recombines TRBV29-1 with TRBJ1-1; maybe TRBD1 (5 bases). With 5 bases removed from V and 3 bases from J, the gap between germline ends came to 13 bases. CDR3 length: 13 amino acids. CDR1 SQVTM and CDR2 ANQGSEA come from the germline V gene. The variable domain in full, completed from reference TRBV29-1 and TRBJ1-1, reads SAVISQKPSRDICQRGTSLTIQCQVDSQVTMMFWYRQQPGQSLTLIATANQGSEATYESGFVIDKFPISRPNLTFSTLTVSNMSPEDSSIYLCSVSGGGHTEAFFGQGTRLTVV.

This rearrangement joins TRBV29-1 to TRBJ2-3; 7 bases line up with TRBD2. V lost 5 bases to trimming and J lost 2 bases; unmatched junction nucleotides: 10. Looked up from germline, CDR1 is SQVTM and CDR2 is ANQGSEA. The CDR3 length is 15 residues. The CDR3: CSVSGTNDLTDTQYF. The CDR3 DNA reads TGCAGCGTTTCCGGGACTAACGACCTCACAGATACGCAGTATTTT.

CDR3 protein: CSVAGTLNTGELFF. The CDR3 bases are TGCAGCGTTGCCGGGACACTGAACACCGGGGAGCTGTTTTTT. The chain recombines TRBV29-1 with TRBJ2-2; D is perhaps TRBD1 (6 bases). Trimming pared 4 bases from V and 1 base from J, leaving 10 bases between. CDR1 is SQVTM, CDR2 ANQGSEA, per germline. The CDR3 covers 14 residues.

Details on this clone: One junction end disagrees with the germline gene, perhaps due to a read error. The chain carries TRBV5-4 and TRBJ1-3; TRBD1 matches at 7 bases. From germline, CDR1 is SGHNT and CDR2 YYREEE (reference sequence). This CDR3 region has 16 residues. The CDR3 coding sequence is TGTGCCAGCAGCTTCCCAGGGGGTGGCTCTGGAAACTCCATATATTTT. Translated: CASSFPGGGSGNSIYF.

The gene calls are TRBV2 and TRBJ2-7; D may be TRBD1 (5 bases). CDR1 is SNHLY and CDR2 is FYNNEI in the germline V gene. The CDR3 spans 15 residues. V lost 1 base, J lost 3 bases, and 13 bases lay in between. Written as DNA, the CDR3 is TGTGCCAGCAGTGAAGAGAACAGGTTGGGCTACGAGCAGTACTTC. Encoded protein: CASSEENRLGYEQYF.

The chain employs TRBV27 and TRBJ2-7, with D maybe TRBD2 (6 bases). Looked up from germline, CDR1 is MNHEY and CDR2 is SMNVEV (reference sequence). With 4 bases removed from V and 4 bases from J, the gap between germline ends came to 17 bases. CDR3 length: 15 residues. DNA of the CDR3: TGTGCCAGCAGTTCCCAGCGGGCGACCCAATACGAGCAGTACTTC. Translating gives CASSSQRATQYEQYF.

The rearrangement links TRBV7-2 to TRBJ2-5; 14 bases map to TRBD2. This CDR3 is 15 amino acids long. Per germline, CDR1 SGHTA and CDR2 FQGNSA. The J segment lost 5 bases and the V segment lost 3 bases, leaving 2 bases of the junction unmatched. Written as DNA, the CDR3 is TGTGCCAGCAGCTTGACTAGCGGGGGGGCCGAGACCCAGTACTTC. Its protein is CASSLTSGGAETQYF.

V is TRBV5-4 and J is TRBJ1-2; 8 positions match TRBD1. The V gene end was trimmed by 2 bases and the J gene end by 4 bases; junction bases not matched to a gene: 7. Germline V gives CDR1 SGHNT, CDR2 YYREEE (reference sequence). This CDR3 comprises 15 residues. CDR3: CASSLRQGTSYGYTF. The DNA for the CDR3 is TGTGCCAGCAGCTTAAGACAGGGGACATCCTATGGCTACACCTTC.

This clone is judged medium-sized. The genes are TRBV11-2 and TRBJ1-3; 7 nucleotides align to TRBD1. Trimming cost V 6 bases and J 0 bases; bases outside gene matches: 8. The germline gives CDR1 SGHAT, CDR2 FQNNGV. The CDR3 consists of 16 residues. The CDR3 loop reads CASRPGGTASGNTIYF. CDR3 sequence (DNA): TGTGCCAGCAGACCAGGGGGGACGGCCTCTGGAAACACCATATATTTT. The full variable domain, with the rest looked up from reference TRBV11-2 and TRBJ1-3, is EAGVAQSPRYKIIEKRQSVAFWCNPISGHATLYWYQQILGQGPKLLIQFQNNGVVDDSQLPKDRFSAERLKGVDSTLKIQPAKLEDSAVYLCASRPGGTASGNTIYFGEGSWLTVV.

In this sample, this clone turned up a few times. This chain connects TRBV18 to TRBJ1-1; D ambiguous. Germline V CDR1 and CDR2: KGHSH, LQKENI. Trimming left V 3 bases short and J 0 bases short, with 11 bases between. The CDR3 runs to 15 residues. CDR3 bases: TGTGCCAGCTCACCGGAGCCCCAGCTGAACACTGAAGCTTTCTTT. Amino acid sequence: CASSPEPQLNTEAFF.

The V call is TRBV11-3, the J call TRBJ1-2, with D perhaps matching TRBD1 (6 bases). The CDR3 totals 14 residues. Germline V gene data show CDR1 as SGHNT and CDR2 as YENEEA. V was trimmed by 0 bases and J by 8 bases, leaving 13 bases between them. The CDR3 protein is CASSLDSQGSGYTF. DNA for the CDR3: TGTGCCAGCAGCTTAGATTCGCAGGGGAGCGGCTACACCTTC.

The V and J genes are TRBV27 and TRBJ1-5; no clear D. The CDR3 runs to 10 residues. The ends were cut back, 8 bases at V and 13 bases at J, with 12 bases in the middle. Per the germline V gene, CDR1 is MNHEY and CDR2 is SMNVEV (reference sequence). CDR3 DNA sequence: TGTGCCAGCTTACTCGTGAGGCAGCATTTT. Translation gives CASLLVRQHF.

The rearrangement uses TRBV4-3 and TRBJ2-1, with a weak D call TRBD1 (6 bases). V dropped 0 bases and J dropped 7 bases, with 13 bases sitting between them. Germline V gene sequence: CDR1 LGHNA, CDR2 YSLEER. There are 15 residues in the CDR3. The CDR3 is CASSQEQGRNNEQFF. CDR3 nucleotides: TGCGCCAGCAGCCAAGAGCAGGGGCGCAATAATGAGCAGTTCTTC.

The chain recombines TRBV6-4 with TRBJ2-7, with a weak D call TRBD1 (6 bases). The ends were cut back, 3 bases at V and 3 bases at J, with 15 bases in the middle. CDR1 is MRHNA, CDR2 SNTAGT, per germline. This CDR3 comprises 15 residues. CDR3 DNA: TGTGCCAGCAGTGAATTGGGGGCCTCGAACTACGAGCAGTACTTC. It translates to CASSELGASNYEQYF.

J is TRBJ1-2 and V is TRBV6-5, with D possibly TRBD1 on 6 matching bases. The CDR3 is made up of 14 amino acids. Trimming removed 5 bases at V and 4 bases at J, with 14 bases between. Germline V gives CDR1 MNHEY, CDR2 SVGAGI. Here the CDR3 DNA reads TGTGCCAGCAGTGAGGGAGGGACAAGCTATGGCTACACCTTC. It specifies CASSEGGTSYGYTF.

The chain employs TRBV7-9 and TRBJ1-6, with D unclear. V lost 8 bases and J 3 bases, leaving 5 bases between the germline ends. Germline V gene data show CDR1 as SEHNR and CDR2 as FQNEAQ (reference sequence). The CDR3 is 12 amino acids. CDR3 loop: CASADYNSPLHF. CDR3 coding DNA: TGTGCCAGCGCAGACTATAATTCACCCCTCCACTTT.

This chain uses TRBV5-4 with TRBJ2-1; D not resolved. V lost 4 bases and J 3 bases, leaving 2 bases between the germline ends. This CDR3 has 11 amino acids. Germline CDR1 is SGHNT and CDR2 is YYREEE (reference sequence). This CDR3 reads CASSLYNEQFF. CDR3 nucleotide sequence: TGTGCCAGCAGCCTCTACAATGAGCAGTTCTTC.

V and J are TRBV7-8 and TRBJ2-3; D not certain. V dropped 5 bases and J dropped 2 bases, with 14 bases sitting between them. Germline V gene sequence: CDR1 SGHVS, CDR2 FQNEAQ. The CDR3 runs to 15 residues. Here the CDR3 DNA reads TGTGCCAGCAGCGCTGCTCTTAGAACCACAGATACGCAGTATTTT. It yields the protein CASSAALRTTDTQYF. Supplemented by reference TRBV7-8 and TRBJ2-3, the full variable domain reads GAGVSQSPRYKVAKRGQDVALRCDPISGHVSLFWYQQALGQGPEFLTYFQNEAQLDKSGLPSDRFFAERPEGSVSTLKIQRTQQEDSAVYLCASSAALRTTDTQYFGPGTRLTVL.

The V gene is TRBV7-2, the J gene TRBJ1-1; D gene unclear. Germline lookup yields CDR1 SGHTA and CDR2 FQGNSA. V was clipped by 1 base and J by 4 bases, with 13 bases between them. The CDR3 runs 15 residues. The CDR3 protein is CASSLVPIAGTEAFF. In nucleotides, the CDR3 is TGTGCCAGCAGCTTAGTTCCGATTGCGGGCACTGAAGCTTTCTTT.

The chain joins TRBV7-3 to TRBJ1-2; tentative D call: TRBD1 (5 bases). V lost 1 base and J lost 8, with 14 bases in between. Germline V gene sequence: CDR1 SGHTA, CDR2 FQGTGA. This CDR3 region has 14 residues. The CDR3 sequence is CASSLNPGMGGYTF. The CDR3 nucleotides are TGTGCCAGCAGCTTAAATCCAGGGATGGGCGGCTACACCTTC.

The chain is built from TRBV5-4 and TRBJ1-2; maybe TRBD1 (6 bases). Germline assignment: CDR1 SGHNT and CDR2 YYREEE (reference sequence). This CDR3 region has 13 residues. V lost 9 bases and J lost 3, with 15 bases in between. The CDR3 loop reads CATLRAGDYGYTF. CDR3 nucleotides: TGTGCCACCCTTAGGGCAGGGGACTATGGCTACACCTTC.